One and the same sample provided the 18 T cell receptor beta chains below, sequenced in a study of T-cell reconstitution after alpha-beta-depleted transplantation in children. Unique molecular identifiers were incorporated into the prepared TCRbeta library. One entry per CDR3 protein results from TCRdb running MiXCR on the PCR reads. The repertoire includes under 85,000 distinct CDR3 sequences, less than 20% of them detected once, and approximately 55% sits in the top ten. This specimen consisted of PBMCs, mostly from graft donor cells, obtained 360 days after TCRalphabeta/CD19-depleted stem cell transplant. The origin of the receptors is a male patient aged 2-10 years who had a stem cell transplant for acute lymphoblastic leukemia, so the T cells may come from the graft donor.

This sequence joins TRBV6-2 or TRBV6-3 and TRBJ2-7; perhaps TRBD2 as D (5 bases). From germline, CDR1 is MNHEY and CDR2 SVGEGT. The CDR3 runs 15 residues. The germline V and J ends were trimmed by 2 bases and 2 bases, with 13 bases remaining between them. Here the CDR3 reads CASSYARGVTYEQYF. CDR3 sequence (DNA): TGTGCCAGCAGTTACGCTCGGGGAGTTACCTACGAGCAGTACTTC.

The rearrangement uses TRBV5-1 and TRBJ2-1, with 7 bases aligning to TRBD2. The length of the CDR3 is 13 residues. The V gene's germline CDR1 is SGHRS and CDR2 YFSETQ. The junction had 7 bases not matched to a gene; V was cut back by 4 bases and J by 9 bases. CDR3 nucleotide sequence: TGCGCCAGCAGCGCCCGGGAGGTAGGTGAGCAGTTCTTC. Residues: CASSAREVGEQFF.

The sample holds a few counts of this clonotype. The V gene is TRBV11-2, the J gene TRBJ2-1; TRBD1 aligns across 10 bases. Losses at the gene ends were 7 bases for V and 5 bases for J; bases not matched to a gene: 5. Germline V CDR1 and CDR2: SGHAT, FQNNGV. This CDR3 comprises 14 residues. The CDR3 sequence is CASTAGTGDNEQFF. In nucleotides, the CDR3 is TGTGCCAGCACCGCCGGGACAGGGGACAATGAGCAGTTCTTC.

This rearrangement joins TRBV6-1 to TRBJ2-1; D assignment may be TRBD1 or TRBD2 (5 bases each). With the DNA end fitting TRBJ2-7 better, the J assignment may be wrong. CDR1 MNHNS and CDR2 SASEGT come from the germline V gene. This CDR3 has 15 amino acids. This CDR3 is CASREGPDRYNEQYF. The CDR3 DNA sequence: TGTGCCAGCCGAGAGGGGCCCGACAGATACAATGAGCAGTACTTC.

This clonotype showed up just a few times. The gene calls are TRBV18 and TRBJ2-3, with TRBD2 identical over 11 bases. Germline lookup yields CDR1 KGHSH and CDR2 LQKENI. V lost 6 bases to trimming and J lost 0 bases; unmatched junction nucleotides: 11. The CDR3 sequence is 18 residues long. As DNA, the CDR3 is TGTGCCAGCTCCCGGCTAGCGGGAGGCGCAGAAAGCACAGATACGCAGTATTTT. Its translation: CASSRLAGGAESTDTQYF.

This clonotype was observed a few times. This chain links TRBV10-1 with TRBJ2-3; no clear D. Germline assignment: CDR1 WNHNN and CDR2 SYGVQD (reference sequence). The length of the CDR3 is 13 residues. Between the trimmed V and J ends, which lost 5 bases and 7 bases, there was a span of 13 bases. DNA for the CDR3: TGCGCCAGCAGTTCAGGAGCCCGGTATACGCAGTATTTT. Protein product: CASSSGARYTQYF.

This chain connects TRBV2 to TRBJ1-4; TRBD1 aligns across 8 bases. V shed 3 bases, J shed 4 bases, and the junction held 4 bases outside the gene matches. This CDR3 has 15 residues. Germline V gives CDR1 SNHLY, CDR2 FYNNEI. Here the CDR3 DNA reads TGTGCCAGCAGTGATGCAGGGGGCTTTAATGAAAAACTGTTTTTT. Its translation is CASSDAGGFNEKLFF.

The chain joins TRBV4-2 to TRBJ2-5; 12 positions agree with TRBD2. This CDR3 region has 15 residues. V lost 10 bases, J lost 5 bases, and 11 bases stayed unmatched. Germline loops: CDR1 LGHNA, CDR2 YNFKEQ. DNA for the CDR3: TGTGCCATGGGCCCTAGCGGGAGGGCCAGGGAGACCCAGTACTTC. Protein product: CAMGPSGRARETQYF.

V is TRBV4-1 and J is TRBJ2-5; 7 nucleotides line up with TRBD1. The germline gives CDR1 MGHRA, CDR2 YSYEKL. The CDR3 covers 15 residues. The V gene end was trimmed by 2 bases and the J gene end by 4 bases; junction bases not matched to a gene: 7. CDR3 sequence: CASSQSGNRGETQYF. The CDR3 region has the DNA TGCGCCAGCAGCCAATCGGGGAACAGGGGAGAGACCCAGTACTTC.

In its sample, this clonotype was seen a few times. The junction differs from germline at one of its ends, possibly a read error. The rearrangement uses TRBV7-7 and TRBJ2-7; D uncertain. Germline V gene lookup returns CDR1 SSHAT and CDR2 FNYEAQ (reference sequence). The CDR3 has 14 amino acids. The CDR3 protein is CASSRSYAPYEQYF. CDR3 DNA sequence: TGTGCTAGCAGTCGTTCGTATGCACCCTACGAGCAGTACTTC.

The sample holds a few counts of this clonotype. The chain uses TRBV29-1 and TRBJ2-3, with D perhaps matching TRBD2 (6 bases). Germline V gene lookup returns CDR1 SQVTM and CDR2 ANQGSEA. The V gene lost 1 base and the J gene lost 0 bases, with 14 bases spanning the gap. CDR3 length: 16 residues. CDR3 protein: CSVEAVPSASTDTQYF. DNA for the CDR3: TGCAGCGTTGAAGCTGTTCCTAGCGCAAGCACAGATACGCAGTATTTT.

The table lists this clonotype with a few counts. This chain uses TRBV5-1 with TRBJ1-3; D remains unclear. There are 12 residues in the CDR3. V dropped 2 bases and J dropped 4 bases, with 4 bases sitting between them. Germline lookup yields CDR1 SGHRS and CDR2 YFSETQ. The CDR3 loop reads CASSFAGNTIYF. In nucleotides, the CDR3 is TGCGCCAGCAGCTTCGCGGGAAACACCATATATTTT.

This clonotype was observed a handful of times. V and J are TRBV10-2 and TRBJ2-2; no definite D call. Germline CDR1 WSHSY, CDR2 SAAADI. Trimming removed 11 bases at V and 4 bases at J, with 11 bases between. The CDR3 contains 12 residues. The DNA for the CDR3 is TGCGCCGGTCTTAGAACCACCGGGGAGCTGTTTTTT. This translates into CAGLRTTGELFF.

There are a few counts of this clonotype. This chain joins TRBV10-3 and TRBJ2-1; TRBD2 matches at 9 bases. With V trimmed by 6 bases and J by 4 bases, 7 bases remained unmatched. The CDR3 spans 15 residues. The germline gives CDR1 ENHRY, CDR2 SYGVKD. The CDR3 loop reads CAIRVAGATYNEQFF. The CDR3 DNA sequence: TGTGCCATCAGGGTAGCGGGAGCGACATACAATGAGCAGTTCTTC.

This clonotype was counted between two and nine times. The chain is built from TRBV7-9 and TRBJ2-7; D possibly corresponds to TRBD2 (5 bases). Trimming removed 0 bases from V and 7 bases from J, with 13 bases in between. Per germline, CDR1 SEHNR and CDR2 FQNEAQ (reference sequence). The CDR3 length is 14 residues. CDR3 nucleotides: TGTGCCAGCAGCTTAGCGGGGTTGGAGGTAGAGCAGTACTTC. Translation gives CASSLAGLEVEQYF.

The rearrangement links TRBV20-1 to TRBJ2-1; 7 bases are shared with TRBD2. This CDR3 is 14 amino acids long. The trim removed 1 base at V and 10 bases at J, leaving 10 bases unmatched. The germline CDR1 and CDR2 sequences are DFQATT and SNEGSKA (reference sequence). CDR3 sequence (DNA): TGCAGTGCTAGAGGCGGGAGCTCCTCGTGGGAGCAGTTCTTC. Encoded protein: CSARGGSSSWEQFF.

This chain uses TRBV7-2 with TRBJ2-1; D gene ambiguous. Germline assignment: CDR1 SGHTA and CDR2 FQGNSA. CDR3 length: 13 residues. Trimming removed 2 bases from V and 6 bases from J, with 8 bases in between. The CDR3 DNA is TGTGCCAGCAGCTTAATCAGAGGCAATGAGCAGTTCTTC. As protein: CASSLIRGNEQFF.

In its sample, this clonotype was seen a few times. The J gene is TRBJ2-7, the V gene TRBV4-1, with 7 bases fitting TRBD2. The ends lost 3 bases at V and 0 bases at J; junction bases unmatched: 8. There are 16 residues in the CDR3. Germline-derived CDR1 and CDR2 are MGHRA and YSYEKL. The CDR3 spells CASSQGWRESSYEQYF. The CDR3 DNA follows: TGCGCCAGCAGCCAGGGTTGGCGGGAGAGCTCCTACGAGCAGTACTTC.